The TCR beta chain under discussion was sequenced for a study of read filtering for tumor transcriptome and immune sequencing (dated by TCRdb to 2019 to 2021). In the study overall: The cohort had around 16 male and roughly 14 female patients with a mean age of roughly 70 years, ranging from roughly 45 to 85. Under revised international staging, fewer than ten patients fell into R-ISS I, around 15 into R-ISS II and 7 into R-ISS III. After DNase treatment, whole-transcriptome libraries were prepared using the TruSeq RNA Access Library Prep Kit. Per sample, about 4.05 to 11 million TCR-region mapped reads were obtained with IR-seq, compared with only about 80 to 1273 with RNA-seq. Using the same bone marrow samples, the study ran both targeted immune repertoire sequencing and bulk whole-transcriptome sequencing and then compared the TCR repertoires from each method. As a main aim, a read-filtering strategy for immune repertoire data was addressed, with the specific question being whether clonotypes supported by a single read should be removed. General study outcomes and caveats: IR-seq captured clonotypes at much higher depth and more reliably than RNA-seq, and smaller IR-seq throughput sufficed to identify most shared clonotypes. The correlation between IR-seq and RNA-seq shared clonotype proportions was increased by removal of single-read clonotypes. Single-read clonotypes made up approximately 84% of clonotypes but only around 4% of total reads in IR-seq, compared with approximately 75% of clonotypes and 40% to 55% of reads in RNA-seq. The sorted CD138-negative fraction was a mixed bone marrow immune population, not purified T cells.

Relative to germline, V is 6 bases shorter and J is 5 bases shorter, with 17 bases between their ends. Measured from the cysteine to the phenylalanine, the CDR3 is 14 residues long. Only the CDR3 region is kept as DNA, spanning 42 bases read in frame from base 1. For CDR1 and CDR2, the germline V gene (reference sequence) lists DFQATT and SNEGSKA. Every patient had bone marrow sampled at the time of active disease. Ficoll-Hypaque density gradient centrifugation was used to isolate bone marrow mononuclear cells. CD138-negative cells were obtained by negative selection after labeling with CD138 magnetic microbeads on a MACS separator, removing myeloma plasma cells. Flow cytometry with CD138 antibodies on an Attune NxT was used to check how pure the isolated cells were. Total RNA was extracted using TRIzol reagent and was quantified on a NanoDrop spectrophotometer. For each patient, paired RNA-seq and IR-seq were run on the CD138-negative bone marrow sample from that patient.

TCR libraries were constructed from 350 to 400 ng RNA using the Immunoverse kit, and molecular barcoded adaptors covering alpha/delta and beta/gamma chains were employed. TCR library preparation was performed with the same RNA that was used for transcriptome sequencing. TCR libraries were sequenced on an Illumina HiSeq 4000 with 2 x 150 cycles. The source study handled its data this way. With MiXCR, TCR reads were aligned to human V, D, J and C references and assembled into CDR3 clonotypes, with quality filtering and error correction included. The tcR package in R was used to analyze clonotype counts and gene usage diversity. Raw mapping reads were checked after the RNA-seq reads had been mapped by STAR aligner version 2.5.3a onto the human GRCh37 genome. To test how sequencing depth affects detected clonotypes, IR-seq fastq files were randomly downsampled with Seqtk 1.3. TCRdb reran the public reads through fastp at Q25 and MiXCR, keeping productive beta chains. One record per CDR3 amino acid sequence lists the most common genes and DNA. The V and J calls reflect TCRdb's pipeline rather than the authors' work. In all, the sample holds 35,000 to 55,000 distinct CDR3 sequences, and approximately 12% of those were seen once. The ten largest clonotypes hold approximately 14% of the sample.

This clonotype was detected ten times or more. Its antigen remains unidentified. No qualities accompany the bases; no much larger clone lies one base away. The sample comprised a population of CD138-negative cells sorted from bone marrow. This specimen's cell subset or site label, interpreted: bone marrow mononuclear cells depleted of CD138+ plasma/myeloma cells by negative magnetic selection. The clonotype originates from a donor aged 40 or older with multiple myeloma. The rearranged chain carries TRBV20-1 and TRBJ2-1, with TRBD2 tentatively as D gene (6 bases match). In nucleotide form, the sequence is TGCAGTGCGGATTCGCGGGACCAAAACAATGAGCAGTTCTTC. Translated, this gives CSADSRDQNNEQFF.